This entry lists 26 T cell receptor beta chains sequenced from one sample in a study of cytomegalovirus exposure and HLA in healthy donors. The PCR ran on 60 Vbeta and 13 Jbeta primers. The data were produced by immunoSEQ multiplex PCR, yet TCRdb's version contains in-frame clones alone and is incomplete. This sample's clone table lists 200,000 or so clones. Sequencing input: PBMCs. The source is a boy aged 5 to 17 in good health and CMV-seronegative.

The rearrangement joins TRBV6-1 to TRBJ1-2, with a weak D call TRBD1 (5 bases). V was shortened by 2 bases and J by 8 bases, with 18 bases between the two germline ends. This CDR3 is 15 amino acids long. Germline V gene lookup returns CDR1 MNHNS and CDR2 SASEGT. Here the CDR3 DNA reads TGTGCCAGCAGTGAACAAAAACAGGCCCTTGGGGGCTACACCTTC. This sequence encodes CASSEQKQALGGYTF.

This chain joins TRBV7-2 and TRBJ1-2; the match to TRBD1 covers 7 bases. The CDR3 spans 13 residues. Germline CDR1 SGHTA, CDR2 FQGNSA. V lost 4 bases to trimming and J lost 5 bases; unmatched junction nucleotides: 4. The CDR3 DNA is TGTGCCAGCAGCTATGACAGGGATTATGGCTACACCTTC. As protein: CASSYDRDYGYTF. Together with reference TRBV7-2 and TRBJ1-2, the CDR3 gives the full variable domain: GAGVSQSPSNKVTEKGKDVELRCDPISGHTALYWYRQSLGQGLEFLIYFQGNSAPDKSGLPSDRFSAERTGGSVSTLTIQRTQQEDSAVYLCASSYDRDYGYTFGSGTRLTVV.

This chain joins TRBV4-1 and TRBJ2-6; possibly TRBD1 for D (5 bases). This CDR3 region has 18 residues. V lost 0 bases and J lost 0, with 12 bases in between. Germline lookup yields CDR1 MGHRA and CDR2 YSYEKL. The CDR3 DNA is TGCGCCAGCAGCCAAGATGAAGACAGCTACTCTGGGGCCAACGTCCTGACTTTC. It codes for CASSQDEDSYSGANVLTF.

The V call is TRBV19, the J call TRBJ1-2; possibly TRBD1 for D (5 bases). V was cut by 3 bases and J by 2 bases, with 10 bases left in between. The CDR3 spans 14 residues. Germline V gives CDR1 LNHDA, CDR2 SQIVND (reference sequence). CDR3 nucleotides: TGTGCCAGTAGTATGTGGACACTGAACTATGGCTACACCTTC. Protein product: CASSMWTLNYGYTF.

The chain has TRBV7-2 and TRBJ1-1; no clear D gene. CDR1 SGHTA and CDR2 FQGNSA come from the germline V gene. The ends were cut back, 2 bases at V and 8 bases at J, with 6 bases in the middle. CDR3 size: 11 residues. The chain's CDR3 is CASSLWPEAFF. Written as DNA, the CDR3 is TGTGCCAGCAGCTTATGGCCAGAAGCTTTCTTT.

The rearrangement uses TRBV5-8 and TRBJ2-1; 10 nucleotides match TRBD1. Germline assignment: CDR1 SGHTS and CDR2 YDEGEE. Germline trimming cut 0 bases from V and 7 bases from J; bases unmatched to any gene: 1. The CDR3 extends over 14 amino acids. The CDR3 bases are TGTGCCAGCAGCTTGGGGGACAGGGGTAATGAGCAGTTCTTC. It specifies CASSLGDRGNEQFF.

The chain couples TRBV5-4 to TRBJ1-5, with 12 bases that match TRBD1. V trimming: 0 bases; J trimming: 6 bases; junction bases outside the gene matches: 4. CDR1 SGHNT and CDR2 YYREEE come from the germline V gene (reference sequence). This CDR3 contains 16 residues. The CDR3 sequence: CASSLGGQGASQPQHF. The CDR3 nucleotides read TGTGCCAGCAGCTTGGGGGGACAGGGGGCCAGTCAGCCCCAGCATTTT.

The chain joins TRBV5-4 to TRBJ2-5; D is perhaps TRBD2 (6 bases). Trimming stripped 3 bases from V and 2 bases from J, with 20 bases between. Germline V gene sequence: CDR1 SGHNT, CDR2 YYREEE (reference sequence). The CDR3 length is 17 residues. The CDR3 here is CASSWGEGGTLQETQYF. In DNA form, the CDR3 reads TGTGCCAGCAGCTGGGGGGAAGGAGGGACGCTACAAGAGACCCAGTACTTC.

In DNA form, the CDR3 reads TGTGCCAGTAGTATAAAAGGGGCCTTGGGCCAAGAGACCCAGTACTTC. Residues: CASSIKGALGQETQYF. The rearrangement joins TRBV19 to TRBJ2-5, with D maybe TRBD1 (5 bases). V was pared by 2 bases and J by 1 base, with 14 bases between. The CDR3 consists of 16 residues. Per germline, CDR1 LNHDA and CDR2 SQIVND (reference sequence).

The chain links TRBV2 to TRBJ1-5; D possibly corresponds to TRBD1 (5 bases). The CDR3 spans 14 residues. V was clipped by 6 bases and J by 3 bases, with 12 bases between them. The V gene's germline CDR1 is SNHLY and CDR2 FYNNEI. CDR3 sequence (DNA): TGTGCCAGCAGCGCCCAGGGCCACAATCAGCCCCAGCATTTT. Translating gives CASSAQGHNQPQHF.

V is TRBV29-1 and J is TRBJ2-3, with D tentatively TRBD1 (6 bases). The V gene's germline CDR1 is SQVTM and CDR2 ANQGSEA. The CDR3 has 14 amino acids. The V end was cut by 8 bases, the J end by 3 bases, with 18 bases between. CDR3 sequence: CSSSGRTVTDTQYF. CDR3 sequence (DNA): TGCAGCTCATCCGGCAGGACAGTTACAGATACGCAGTATTTT.

CDR3 nucleotide sequence: TGTGCCAGCAGCTTAATAGCGGGGGGAATTAATACGCAGTATTTT. As protein: CASSLIAGGINTQYF. This sequence joins TRBV7-8 and TRBJ2-3; TRBD2 aligns across 10 bases. Germline V gene sequence: CDR1 SGHVS, CDR2 FQNEAQ. V was clipped by 2 bases and J by 7 bases; unmatched bases: 6. The length of the CDR3 is 15 residues. Drawing the rest from reference TRBV7-8 and TRBJ2-3, the complete variable domain is GAGVSQSPRYKVAKRGQDVALRCDPISGHVSLFWYQQALGQGPEFLTYFQNEAQLDKSGLPSDRFFAERPEGSVSTLKIQRTQQEDSAVYLCASSLIAGGINTQYFGPGTRLTVL.

The rearrangement links TRBV5-5 to TRBJ1-6; D not resolved. Trimming removed 4 bases at V and 10 bases at J, with 18 bases between. The length of the CDR3 is 15 residues. CDR1 is SGHKS, CDR2 YYEKEE, per germline (reference sequence). The chain's CDR3 is CASSLMGGNNSPLHF. The CDR3 coding sequence is TGTGCCAGCAGCCTAATGGGAGGGAACAACTCACCCCTCCACTTT.

The chain employs TRBV7-9 and TRBJ1-6; D perhaps matches TRBD1 (6 bases). The V and J ends lost 5 bases and 7 bases respectively, with 15 bases between them. Germline V gives CDR1 SEHNR, CDR2 FQNEAQ (reference sequence). The CDR3 runs 15 residues. Written as DNA, the CDR3 is TGTGCCAGCAGCCAATCTTCAGGGGTAAATTCACCCCTCCACTTT. Amino acids: CASSQSSGVNSPLHF.

This rearrangement joins TRBV4-1 to TRBJ1-2, with D possibly being TRBD1 (6 bases). The CDR3 contains 15 residues. Germline loops: CDR1 MGHRA, CDR2 YSYEKL. The ends were cut back, 1 base at V and 8 bases at J, with 17 bases in the middle. The CDR3 loop reads CASSQGRGGGEGYTF. The DNA of the CDR3 is TGCGCCAGCAGCCAAGGGAGGGGGGGCGGCGAGGGCTACACCTTC.

The chain carries TRBV6-5 and TRBJ1-4; possible D gene TRBD1, 6 bases. Trimming pared 7 bases from V and 8 bases from J, leaving 14 bases between. The CDR3 has 13 residues. Germline values: CDR1 MNHEY, CDR2 SVGAGI. In DNA, the CDR3 is TGTGCCAGCAAAGGGGGGGCGGGAGAAAAACTGTTTTTT. Protein: CASKGGAGEKLFF.

J is TRBJ1-5 and V is TRBV2; possibly TRBD1 for D (5 bases). V lost 1 base and J 7 bases, leaving 11 bases between the germline ends. This CDR3 contains 14 residues. Germline V gene data show CDR1 as SNHLY and CDR2 as FYNNEI. The CDR3 is CASSEGTNLQPQHF. The CDR3 nucleotides read TGTGCCAGCAGTGAAGGGACAAATCTGCAGCCCCAGCATTTT.

The chain joins TRBV5-1 to TRBJ2-3, with TRBD2 matching 9 bases. Germline loops: CDR1 SGHRS, CDR2 YFSETQ. V lost 5 bases to trimming and J lost 1 base; unmatched junction nucleotides: 5. CDR3 length: 15 residues. Here the CDR3 DNA reads TGCGCCAGCAGTCCCCAGCGGGGGGGCACAGATACGCAGTATTTT. It specifies CASSPQRGGTDTQYF.

This rearrangement joins TRBV9 to TRBJ2-7, with 12 nucleotides matching TRBD2. TRBJ2-5 matches the DNA end more closely, so the J call is doubtful. Germline-derived CDR1 and CDR2 are SGDLS and YYNGEE. This CDR3 spans 17 amino acids. The DNA for the CDR3 is TGTGCCAGCAGCGTAGAGCCTTCGACTAGCGGGGGAAAGACCCAGTACTTC. The encoded protein is CASSVEPSTSGGKTQYF.

The gene calls are TRBV5-8 and TRBJ1-2, with 12 bases that match TRBD1. V was clipped by 5 bases and J by 3 bases; unmatched bases: 11. This CDR3 has 17 residues. Germline CDR1 SGHTS, CDR2 YDEGEE. CDR3 DNA sequence: TGTGCCAGCAGGCGTCCGGGACAGGGGGCAGGCGACTATGGCTACACCTTC. It codes for CASRRPGQGAGDYGYTF.

The gene calls are TRBV7-8 and TRBJ2-3; D may be TRBD2 (6 bases). Per the germline V gene, CDR1 is SGHVS and CDR2 is FQNEAQ. The V end lost 5 bases, the J end lost 1 base, and 10 bases lay between the germline ends. The CDR3 covers 14 residues. The DNA of the CDR3 is TGTGCCAGCAGCCCCAGGAGGGGCACAGATACGCAGTATTTT. Its translation: CASSPRRGTDTQYF.

CDR3 nucleotide sequence: TGTGCCAGCAGGGGGGCCTGGGACGACACTGAAGCTTTCTTT. Its translation is CASRGAWDDTEAFF. V and J are TRBV6-4 and TRBJ1-1; D possibly corresponds to TRBD1 (6 bases). From germline, CDR1 is MRHNA and CDR2 SNTAGT. The CDR3 covers 14 residues. The V gene lost 6 bases and the J gene lost 3 bases, with 14 bases spanning the gap.

This chain links TRBV18 with TRBJ2-3; TRBD2 agrees at 7 bases. Germline V lookup: CDR1 KGHSH, CDR2 LQKENI. The CDR3 is 14 residues long. V trimming: 9 bases; J trimming: 6 bases; junction bases outside the gene matches: 12. This CDR3 reads CASCFAGAHDTQYF. The DNA of the CDR3 is TGTGCCAGTTGTTTCGCGGGAGCACACGATACGCAGTATTTT.

The chain links TRBV4-1 to TRBJ1-1; 10 bases line up with TRBD1. Germline lookup yields CDR1 MGHRA and CDR2 YSYEKL. The CDR3 is 16 residues long. V lost 2 bases and J lost 2; bases outside the gene matches: 5. CDR3 in DNA: TGCGCCAGCAGCCAAATGGGGACAGGGGTTAACACTGAAGCTTTCTTT. As protein: CASSQMGTGVNTEAFF.

V is TRBV5-6 and J is TRBJ2-1; 7 bases align to TRBD2. This CDR3 contains 15 residues. V gave up 0 bases and J gave up 6 bases; unmatched junction bases: 6. Per the germline V gene, CDR1 is SGHDT and CDR2 is YYEEEE. The CDR3, as DNA: TGTGCCAGCAGCTTGGAGCGGGGAGAGGTCAATGAGCAGTTCTTC. Its protein product is CASSLERGEVNEQFF.

The rearrangement uses TRBV28 and TRBJ1-5, with unresolved D. This CDR3 contains 17 residues. The germline V gene encodes CDR1 MDHEN and CDR2 SYDVKM. Trimming left V 2 bases short and J 1 base short, with 15 bases between. The CDR3 protein is CASSLVWARRSNQPQHF. In nucleotides, the CDR3 is TGTGCCAGCAGTTTAGTTTGGGCCCGACGGAGCAATCAGCCCCAGCATTTT.